This TCR beta chain stems from a study of T cell changes during pregnancy in multiple sclerosis. Produced via immunoSEQ multiplex PCR; TCRdb's table is partial and in-frame only. The repertoire holds roughly 22,000 clones, more than 70% seen once, with 0.74% in the top ten. The CDR3 is made up of 16 amino acids. V lost 5 bases and J 2 bases, leaving 17 bases between the germline ends. Germline-derived CDR1 and CDR2 are SGHVS and FQNEAQ. The sequence was collected from a female donor in good health, enrolled as a control in a pregnancy study. The sample was CD4+ T cells from peripheral blood mononuclear cells, taken in the first trimester of pregnancy. The chain recombines TRBV7-8 with TRBJ2-3; the D gene is possibly TRBD1 (5 bases). Here the CDR3 DNA reads TGTGCCAGCAGCAAAATAGGGGTGATACCCACAGATACGCAGTATTTT. It is translated as CASSKIGVIPTDTQYF.